This T cell receptor (beta chain) was recovered during a study of blood T cell repertoires in COVID-19. V was pared by 0 bases and J by 5 bases, with 5 bases between. Germline CDR1 SGHRS, CDR2 YFSETQ. This CDR3 comprises 13 residues. This table comes from immunoSEQ multiplex PCR, and its TCRdb copy is limited to in-frame clones, with some not included. The table has about 94,000 clones, under 90% seen once. The sequencing input was peripheral blood. V usage is TRBV5-1 and J usage is TRBJ2-2; D is undetermined. This sequence originates from a human donor in a cohort sampled during active COVID-19. CDR3 loop: CASSLGLTGELFF. CDR3 nucleotide sequence: TGCGCCAGCAGCTTGGGTCTTACCGGGGAGCTGTTTTTT. Using reference TRBV5-1 and TRBJ2-2 for the parts outside the CDR3, the full variable domain is KAGVTQTPRYLIKTRGQQVTLSCSPISGHRSVSWYQQTPGQGLQFLFEYFSETQRNKGNFPGRFSGRQFSNSRSEMNVSTLELGDSALYLCASSLGLTGELFFGEGSRLTVL.